This TCR beta chain appears in the sequencing data of a study of beta chain features in type 1 diabetes. The wider study: Sorted cells from all samples, numbering fewer than 120,000,000, were examined.

A remark on this clone: Its antigen remains unidentified.

A single heparinised blood sample, averaging roughly 110 mL, was obtained per donor. Study conclusions and caveats: Type 1 diabetes patients showed fewer insertions and more deletions at VDJ junctions. Within each of all four CD4+ subsets, Type 1 diabetes patients had TCRB CDR3s that were moderately but significantly shorter. It was not settled here whether HLA type affects TCRB rearrangement.

The V gene lost 2 bases and the J gene lost 6 bases, with 18 bases spanning the gap. The CDR3 is made up of 15 amino acids. The germline V gene encodes CDR1 SGHRS and CDR2 YFSETQ. TCRB transcripts that were expressed got sequenced, as all of the isolated RNA had been reverse transcribed. Measured with immunoSEQ multiplex PCR; TCRdb has only the in-frame clones, and not every one. Here the sample spans 350,000 to 400,000 clones, around 13% being singletons. Sequencing was performed on naive CD4+ T cells from blood. This clonotype originated in a woman aged 18-29 years with type 1 diabetes. The rearrangement uses TRBV5-1 and TRBJ2-7, with a tentative D call TRBD2 (6 bases). The CDR3 spells CASSLGLRENLEQYF. The CDR3 coding sequence is TGCGCCAGCAGCTTAGGGCTCCGGGAGAATCTCGAGCAGTACTTC.